This T cell receptor beta chain was profiled in a study of blood T cell repertoires in COVID-19 (dated by TCRdb to the early 2020s). Background for the entire study: Samples covering the acute and convalescent phases of COVID-19 were provided by collaborators in the United States, Italy and Spain. Where HLA class I and class II types were available, the types were taken from metadata supplied by the sample provider, not from assay-based typing. The repertoires were released in a freely available public database meant as a resource for research on the immune response to SARS-CoV-2. A de-identified subject ID, COVID-19 status, age in years and sex were almost always included in the sample metadata. The material from the prospective study consisted of cDNA or gDNA derived from T cells, B-cell-depleted T cells, or PBMCs. Samples came from the ongoing ImmuneRACE study (first 160 participants) plus 1,254 subjects from 6 global collaborators. Subjects who had been exposed to COVID-19, were actively infected with it, or had recovered from it provided the deeply sampled blood TCRbeta repertoires that made up the dataset. What the work shows at the level of the full study, not this receptor alone: The quantity of clinical and demographic metadata differed by source and by participant and was supplied without curation.

The collaborating institutions used their own protocols to collect whole blood in K2EDTA tubes. For TCRbeta analysis, collaborators shipped samples as frozen whole blood, isolated PBMCs, or DNA extracted from either of those sample types. A word on this clone: No cognate antigen has been identified for it. Qualities for individual bases were not recorded, and no much larger clone is one base off.

The immunoSEQ Assay, a bias-controlled multiplex PCR, was used to amplify TCRbeta CDR3 regions from genomic DNA. The paper's processing steps were these. Within the assay, amplification of reference gene primers was used to estimate how many nucleated cells each sample contained. To quantify the absolute abundance of each unique TCRbeta CDR3 rearrangement, sequence reads were collapsed and filtered. Productive Simpson clonality was computed per sample as the square root of Simpson's diversity index over productive rearrangements. Imported from immuneACCESS, the table was reduced by TCRdb to in-frame sequences with V and J called. These copies leave out some clones; in studies compared against another copy, an unresolved V gene accounts for under half, and the cause of the remainder is not known. For V, J and clone size, that table is used; D and trimming come from the DNA. This sample holds approximately 130,000 clones; roughly 80% were observed only once. The top ten clones comprise 7.9% of the sample.

Specimen: peripheral blood. This clonotype was obtained from a human donor in a cohort sampled during active COVID-19.

Read as DNA, the sequence is TGTGCCAGCAGCTCCCCTCTTGAGTTTTCACCCCTCCACTTT. It is translated as CASSSPLEFSPLHF. The chain employs TRBV7-9 and TRBJ1-6, with no confidently assigned D gene. Inclusive of the bounding cysteine and phenylalanine, the CDR3 is 14 residues long. The only DNA kept is the CDR3, 42 bases in frame from the first base. The germline V gene encodes CDR1 SEHNR and CDR2 FQNEAQ (reference sequence). V and J lose 4 bases and 9 bases, and a span of 13 bases separates them.